This is a list of T cell receptor beta chains from one sample in a study of OX40 agonist ivuxolimab in advanced cancers. Clones were read by immunoSEQ multiplex PCR, and TCRdb kept only the in-frame ones, dropping some. The sample records fewer than 75,000 clones, roughly nine tenths being singletons. The starting material was CD4+ or CD8+ T cells sorted from blood, obtained in a trial of the OX40 agonist ivuxolimab. The receptors were gathered from an adult with an advanced solid tumor such as melanoma, head and neck, liver or kidney cancer. Both conserved end residues are part of each CDR3. Fields, in order: V gene, J gene, D gene, clone size, CDR3 DNA, CDR3 protein. A D gene is named only where the DNA matches it firmly. Clone size is given for some rows only: seen once, a few or many times, or a class if the clone is expanded.

v_gene: TRBV10-3; j_gene: TRBJ2-7; d_gene: TRBD1; abundance: NA; CDR3nt: TGTGCCATCAGTGACCCCGACAGGGTGGCCTACGAGCAGTACTTC; CDR3aa: CAISDPDRVAYEQYF
v_gene: TRBV4-2; j_gene: TRBJ2-3; d_gene: TRBD2; abundance: NA; CDR3nt: TGTGCCAGCAGCCAAGGGGCCGGGACTACAACAGATACGCAGTATTTT; CDR3aa: CASSQGAGTTTDTQYF
v_gene: TRBV19; j_gene: TRBJ2-5; d_gene: TRBD2; abundance: NA; CDR3nt: TGTGCCAGTAGTACCCGCGGGGGGTTACAAGAGACCCAGTACTTC; CDR3aa: CASSTRGGLQETQYF
v_gene: TRBV11-2; j_gene: TRBJ2-1; d_gene: TRBD2; abundance: NA; CDR3nt: TGTGCCAGCAGCTTAGGACTAGCGGGGGGGCTTGAGCAGTTCTTC; CDR3aa: CASSLGLAGGLEQFF
v_gene: TRBV7-2; j_gene: TRBJ1-1; d_gene: TRBD1; abundance: NA; CDR3nt: TGTGCCAGCAGCCCCTTGACAGGGGACACTGAAGCTTTCTTT; CDR3aa: CASSPLTGDTEAFF
v_gene: TRBV28; j_gene: TRBJ1-2; d_gene: NA; abundance: NA; CDR3nt: TGTGCCAGCACCCCCGCGGAGGGTTCTGGCTATGGCTACACCTTC; CDR3aa: CASTPAEGSGYGYTF
v_gene: TRBV7-2; j_gene: TRBJ2-7; d_gene: NA; abundance: NA; CDR3nt: TGTGCCAGCAGCCTAGTGAGGGGTGGTTTCTCCTACGAGCAGTACTTC; CDR3aa: CASSLVRGGFSYEQYF
v_gene: TRBV9; j_gene: TRBJ1-1; d_gene: NA; abundance: once; CDR3nt: TGTGCCAGCAGCGTAGCGCAGAACACTGAAGCTTTCTTT; CDR3aa: CASSVAQNTEAFF
v_gene: TRBV14; j_gene: TRBJ2-7; d_gene: NA; abundance: once; CDR3nt: TGTGCCAGCAGCCAAGATACGAGTAGAAGGGCAAAGGACGAGCAGTACTTC; CDR3aa: CASSQDTSRRAKDEQYF
v_gene: TRBV7-3; j_gene: TRBJ2-6; d_gene: TRBD1; abundance: NA; CDR3nt: TGTGCCAGCAGCTTGGTTTCAGGGGGCGTTGGGGCCAACGTCCTGACTTTC; CDR3aa: CASSLVSGGVGANVLTF
v_gene: TRBV28; j_gene: TRBJ2-2; d_gene: NA; abundance: NA; CDR3nt: TGTGCCAGCAGTCCACCAACAGGGTCCGGGGAGCTGTTTTTT; CDR3aa: CASSPPTGSGELFF
v_gene: TRBV6-5; j_gene: TRBJ2-1; d_gene: NA; abundance: NA; CDR3nt: TGTGCCAGCACCCACGGTGGCATCCGAGGAGAGCAGTTCTTC; CDR3aa: CASTHGGIRGEQFF
v_gene: TRBV21-1; j_gene: TRBJ1-2; d_gene: NA; abundance: NA; CDR3nt: TGTGCCAGCAAAGGAGGCTACACCTTC; CDR3aa: CASKGGYTF
v_gene: TRBV5-1; j_gene: TRBJ2-2; d_gene: NA; abundance: NA; CDR3nt: TGCGCCAGCAGCGGTGGAACCGGGGAGCTGTTTTTT; CDR3aa: CASSGGTGELFF
v_gene: TRBV11-2; j_gene: TRBJ2-2; d_gene: NA; abundance: once; CDR3nt: TGTGCCAGCAGCTTCAGGGACCTGAAAACCGGGGAGCTGTTTTTT; CDR3aa: CASSFRDLKTGELFF
v_gene: TRBV5-4; j_gene: TRBJ2-1; d_gene: TRBD2; abundance: NA; CDR3nt: TGTGCCAGCAGCTCGACTAGCGGGGGGGCTGATGAGCAGTTCTTC; CDR3aa: CASSSTSGGADEQFF
v_gene: TRBV10-3; j_gene: TRBJ1-2; d_gene: NA; abundance: NA; CDR3nt: TGTGCCATCAGTAATGAGGGACTCCTCAACTATGGCTACACCTTC; CDR3aa: CAISNEGLLNYGYTF
v_gene: TRBV6-6; j_gene: TRBJ2-7; d_gene: TRBD2; abundance: few; CDR3nt: TGTGCCAGCAGTTACTCGATGTCCGGGAGGGCCTACGAGCAGTACTTC; CDR3aa: CASSYSMSGRAYEQYF
v_gene: TRBV5-6; j_gene: TRBJ1-5; d_gene: NA; abundance: NA; CDR3nt: TGTGCCAGCAGCTTGATGGGGGCTGGGCAGCCCCAGCATTTT; CDR3aa: CASSLMGAGQPQHF
v_gene: TRBV2; j_gene: TRBJ2-7; d_gene: NA; abundance: NA; CDR3nt: TGTGCCAGCAGTGAATTGGTATATGAGCAGTACTTC; CDR3aa: CASSELVYEQYF
v_gene: TRBV7-7; j_gene: TRBJ2-3; d_gene: NA; abundance: NA; CDR3nt: TGTGCCAGCAGCTCGACAGTCTCCTCAGATACGCAGTATTTT; CDR3aa: CASSSTVSSDTQYF
v_gene: TRBV6-5; j_gene: TRBJ2-7; d_gene: NA; abundance: NA; CDR3nt: TGTGCCAGCAGGAGGGATCGGGTCTTCTACGAGCAGTACTTC; CDR3aa: CASRRDRVFYEQYF
v_gene: TRBV27; j_gene: TRBJ1-6; d_gene: NA; abundance: once; CDR3nt: TGTGCCAGCAGTTTAGATTTATCCAGCTCCTATAATTCACCCCTCCACTTT; CDR3aa: CASSLDLSSSYNSPLHF
v_gene: TRBV19; j_gene: TRBJ2-6; d_gene: NA; abundance: NA; CDR3nt: TGTGCCAGTAGTATGAATGTCGGCTCTGGGGCCAACGTCCTGACTTTC; CDR3aa: CASSMNVGSGANVLTF
v_gene: TRBV7-8; j_gene: TRBJ2-1; d_gene: NA; abundance: NA; CDR3nt: TGTGCCAGCAGCGCAGGCCCCAGCCGTCTTGGCGTTGAGCAGTTCTTC; CDR3aa: CASSAGPSRLGVEQFF
v_gene: TRBV5-1; j_gene: TRBJ2-5; d_gene: NA; abundance: NA; CDR3nt: TGCGCCAGCAGCCTGGCCAGGGAAGAGACCCAGTACTTC; CDR3aa: CASSLAREETQYF
v_gene: TRBV11-3; j_gene: TRBJ2-1; d_gene: TRBD2; abundance: NA; CDR3nt: TGTGCCAGCAGCTCCCGGGGGGGGAGTAATGAGCAGTTCTTC; CDR3aa: CASSSRGGSNEQFF
v_gene: TRBV7-2; j_gene: TRBJ1-1; d_gene: NA; abundance: NA; CDR3nt: TGTGCCAGCAGCCCCAACGGGCAACCGAACACTGAAGCTTTCTTT; CDR3aa: CASSPNGQPNTEAFF
v_gene: TRBV19; j_gene: TRBJ2-7; d_gene: TRBD2; abundance: NA; CDR3nt: TGTGCCAGTAGTACCCAGGGTAGCGGGGCGGCCTACGAGCAGTACTTC; CDR3aa: CASSTQGSGAAYEQYF
v_gene: TRBV6-6; j_gene: TRBJ1-1; d_gene: NA; abundance: NA; CDR3nt: TGTGCCAGCACCATACTCGCAACGGGGGGAACTGAAGCTTTCTTT; CDR3aa: CASTILATGGTEAFF
v_gene: TRBV6-1; j_gene: TRBJ1-2; d_gene: NA; abundance: NA; CDR3nt: TGTGCCAGCAGTGAATCCGGGGGGGTGGATGGCTACACCTTC; CDR3aa: CASSESGGVDGYTF
v_gene: TRBV4-1; j_gene: TRBJ2-5; d_gene: NA; abundance: NA; CDR3nt: TGCGCCAGCAGCCAAGCGTCAGGGTGGCGGGAGACCCAGTACTTC; CDR3aa: CASSQASGWRETQYF
v_gene: TRBV27; j_gene: TRBJ2-7; d_gene: NA; abundance: NA; CDR3nt: TGTGCCAGCAGTTTATCTGGGACCTATTTTCGTGACCACGAGCAGTACTTC; CDR3aa: CASSLSGTYFRDHEQYF
v_gene: TRBV18; j_gene: TRBJ1-1; d_gene: TRBD1; abundance: NA; CDR3nt: TGTGCCAGCTCACCTCCGGACAGGGTGAACACTGAAGCTTTCTTT; CDR3aa: CASSPPDRVNTEAFF
v_gene: TRBV5-1; j_gene: TRBJ2-3; d_gene: TRBD1; abundance: NA; CDR3nt: TGCGCCAGCAGCTCAAGACAGGGCGGCGAGACAGATACGCAGTATTTT; CDR3aa: CASSSRQGGETDTQYF
v_gene: TRBV6-5; j_gene: TRBJ1-2; d_gene: NA; abundance: few; CDR3nt: TGTGCCAGCAGTTACGAGGGTGAGGGCTATGGCTACACCTTC; CDR3aa: CASSYEGEGYGYTF
v_gene: TRBV6-1; j_gene: TRBJ2-7; d_gene: NA; abundance: NA; CDR3nt: TGTGCCAGCAGTGAACAGTGGGAAGGTTTTTACGAGCAGTACTTC; CDR3aa: CASSEQWEGFYEQYF